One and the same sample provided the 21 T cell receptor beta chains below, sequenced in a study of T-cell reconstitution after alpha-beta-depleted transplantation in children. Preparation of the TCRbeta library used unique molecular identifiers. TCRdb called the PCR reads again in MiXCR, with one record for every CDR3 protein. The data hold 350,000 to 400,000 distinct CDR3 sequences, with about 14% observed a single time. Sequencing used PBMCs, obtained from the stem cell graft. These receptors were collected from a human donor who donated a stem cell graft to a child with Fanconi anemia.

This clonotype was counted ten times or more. CDR3 sequence: CASSTGTGAYEQYV. CDR3 in DNA: TGCGCCAGCAGCACCGGGACAGGGGCCTACGAGCAGTACGTC. The chain recombines TRBV5-1 with TRBJ2-7, with 10 bases aligning to TRBD1. The CDR3 totals 14 residues. The germline gives CDR1 SGHRS, CDR2 YFSETQ. The ends lost 4 bases at V and 2 bases at J; junction bases unmatched: 3.

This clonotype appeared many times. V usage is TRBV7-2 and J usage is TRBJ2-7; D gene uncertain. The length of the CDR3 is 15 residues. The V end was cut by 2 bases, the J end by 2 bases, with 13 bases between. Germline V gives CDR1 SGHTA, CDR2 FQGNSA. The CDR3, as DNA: TGTGCCAGCAGCTTAAGGGAATCCGCTACCTACGAGCAGTACTTC. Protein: CASSLRESATYEQYF.

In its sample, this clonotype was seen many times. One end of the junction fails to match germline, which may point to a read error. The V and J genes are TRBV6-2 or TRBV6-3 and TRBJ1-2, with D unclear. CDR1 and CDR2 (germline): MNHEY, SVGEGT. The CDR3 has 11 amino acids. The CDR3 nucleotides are TGTGCCAGCAGTGATCGGAGATACGTTGCATTC. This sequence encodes CASSDRRYVAF.

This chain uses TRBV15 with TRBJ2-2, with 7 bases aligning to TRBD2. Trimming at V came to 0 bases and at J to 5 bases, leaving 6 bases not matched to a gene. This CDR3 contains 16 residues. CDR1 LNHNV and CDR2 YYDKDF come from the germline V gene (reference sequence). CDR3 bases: TGTGCCACCAGCAGAGATGGGGGGGTTGGAACCGGGGAGCTGTTTTTT. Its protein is CATSRDGGVGTGELFF.

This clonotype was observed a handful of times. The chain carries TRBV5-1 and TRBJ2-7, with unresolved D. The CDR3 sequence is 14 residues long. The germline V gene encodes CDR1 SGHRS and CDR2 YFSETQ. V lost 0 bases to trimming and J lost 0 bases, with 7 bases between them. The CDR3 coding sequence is TGCGCCAGCAGCTTGGTGACTCCCTCCTACGAGCAGTACTTC. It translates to CASSLVTPSYEQYF.

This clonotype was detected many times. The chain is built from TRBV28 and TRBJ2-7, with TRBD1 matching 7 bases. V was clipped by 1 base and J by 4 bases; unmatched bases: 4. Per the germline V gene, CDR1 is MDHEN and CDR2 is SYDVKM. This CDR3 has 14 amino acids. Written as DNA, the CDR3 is TGTGCCAGCAGTTTATTCGGCAGGGGGTACGAGCAGTACGTC. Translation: CASSLFGRGYEQYV.

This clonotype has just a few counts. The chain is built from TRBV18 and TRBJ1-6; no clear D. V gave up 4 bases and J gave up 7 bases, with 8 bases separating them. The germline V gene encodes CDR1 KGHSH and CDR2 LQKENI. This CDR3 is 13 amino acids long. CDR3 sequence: CASSREENSPLHF. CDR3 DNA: TGTGCCAGCTCACGAGAGGAGAATTCACCCCTCCACTTT. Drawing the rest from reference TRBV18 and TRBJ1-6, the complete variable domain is NAGVMQNPRHLVRRRGQEARLRCSPMKGHSHVYWYRQLPEEGLKFMVYLQKENIIDESGMPKERFSAEFPKEGPSILRIQQVVRGDSAAYFCASSREENSPLHFGNGTRLTVT.

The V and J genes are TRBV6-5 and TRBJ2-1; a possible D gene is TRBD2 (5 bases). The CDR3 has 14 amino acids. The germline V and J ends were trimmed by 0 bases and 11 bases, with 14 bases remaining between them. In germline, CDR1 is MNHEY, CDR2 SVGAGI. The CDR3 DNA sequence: TGTGCCAGCAGTTACTCTAACGCGGGCTTGAAGCAGTTCTTC. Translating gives CASSYSNAGLKQFF.

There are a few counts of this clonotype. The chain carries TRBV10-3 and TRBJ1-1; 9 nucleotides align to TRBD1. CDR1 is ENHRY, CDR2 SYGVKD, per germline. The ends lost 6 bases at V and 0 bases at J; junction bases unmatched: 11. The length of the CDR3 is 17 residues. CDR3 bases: TGTGCCATCAGCGCGGGACAGGGAAATCTCATGAACACTGAAGCTTTCTTT. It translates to CAISAGQGNLMNTEAFF.

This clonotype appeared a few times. In DNA, the CDR3 is TGTGCCAGCTCACTACGCCCCCAGCGGGGCACAGATACGCAGTATTTT. Amino acid sequence: CASSLRPQRGTDTQYF. The chain carries TRBV18 and TRBJ2-3, with a tentative D call TRBD2 (6 bases). The CDR3 is 16 residues long. The ends were cut back, 4 bases at V and 1 base at J, with 15 bases in the middle. Germline CDR1 reads KGHSH; CDR2 reads LQKENI. Variable domain in full (rest from reference TRBV18 and TRBJ2-3): NAGVMQNPRHLVRRRGQEARLRCSPMKGHSHVYWYRQLPEEGLKFMVYLQKENIIDESGMPKERFSAEFPKEGPSILRIQQVVRGDSAAYFCASSLRPQRGTDTQYFGPGTRLTVL.

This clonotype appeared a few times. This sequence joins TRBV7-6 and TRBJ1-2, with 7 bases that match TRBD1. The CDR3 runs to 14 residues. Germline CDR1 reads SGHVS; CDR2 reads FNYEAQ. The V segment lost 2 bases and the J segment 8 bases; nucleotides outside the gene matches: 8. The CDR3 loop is CASSLSLGQDGYTF. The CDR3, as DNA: TGTGCCAGCAGCTTATCCCTCGGACAGGACGGCTACACCTTC.

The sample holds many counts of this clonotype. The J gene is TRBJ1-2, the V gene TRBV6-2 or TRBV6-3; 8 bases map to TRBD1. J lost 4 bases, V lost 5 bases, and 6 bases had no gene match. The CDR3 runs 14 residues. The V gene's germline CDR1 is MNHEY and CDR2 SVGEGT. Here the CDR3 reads CASSLLDRGYGYTF. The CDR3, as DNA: TGTGCCAGCAGTCTACTAGACAGGGGCTATGGCTACACCTTC.

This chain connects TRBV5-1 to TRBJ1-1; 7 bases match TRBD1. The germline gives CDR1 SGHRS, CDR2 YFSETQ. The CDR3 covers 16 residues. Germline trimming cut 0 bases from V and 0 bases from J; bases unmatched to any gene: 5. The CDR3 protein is CASSLGDSLMNTEAFF. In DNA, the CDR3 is TGCGCCAGCAGCTTGGGGGACAGTCTCATGAACACTGAAGCTTTCTTT. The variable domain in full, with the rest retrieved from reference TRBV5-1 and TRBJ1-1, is KAGVTQTPRYLIKTRGQQVTLSCSPISGHRSVSWYQQTPGQGLQFLFEYFSETQRNKGNFPGRFSGRQFSNSRSEMNVSTLELGDSALYLCASSLGDSLMNTEAFFGQGTRLTVV.

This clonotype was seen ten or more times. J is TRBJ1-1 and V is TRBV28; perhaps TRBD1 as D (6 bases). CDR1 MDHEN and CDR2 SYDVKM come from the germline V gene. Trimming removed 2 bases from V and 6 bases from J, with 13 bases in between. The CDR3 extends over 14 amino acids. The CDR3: CASSLAAGVPEAFF. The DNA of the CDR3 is TGTGCCAGCAGTTTAGCGGCAGGGGTCCCTGAAGCTTTCTTT. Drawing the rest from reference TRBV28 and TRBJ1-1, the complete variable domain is DVKVTQSSRYLVKRTGEKVFLECVQDMDHENMFWYRQDPGLGLRLIYFSYDVKMKEKGDIPEGYSVSREKKERFSLILESASTNQTSMYLCASSLAAGVPEAFFGQGTRLTVV.

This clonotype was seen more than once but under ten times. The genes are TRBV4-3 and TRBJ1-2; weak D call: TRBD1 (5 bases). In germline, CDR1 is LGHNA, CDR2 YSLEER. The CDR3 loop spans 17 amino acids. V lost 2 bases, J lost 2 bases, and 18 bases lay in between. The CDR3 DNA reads TGCGCCAGCAGCCAACGGATTGGGACTTTGGGAAACTATGGCTACACCTTC. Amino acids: CASSQRIGTLGNYGYTF.

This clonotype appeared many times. Here the CDR3 reads CAISSDQGPNQPQHF. CDR3 in DNA: TGTGCCATTTCCTCCGACCAGGGGCCCAATCAGCCCCAGCATTTT. The rearrangement uses TRBV10-3 and TRBJ1-5; D may be TRBD1 (6 bases). Germline CDR1 reads ENHRY; CDR2 reads SYGVKD. CDR3 size: 15 residues. Trimming took 9 bases from V and 3 from J, leaving 18 bases between them.

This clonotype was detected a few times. CDR3 protein: CASSLLGGRLAFF. CDR3 sequence (DNA): TGTGCCAGCAGTTTATTGGGGGGGCGGCTGGCTTTCTTT. V gene TRBV28 combines with J gene TRBJ1-1, with D possibly TRBD1 on 6 matching bases. Trimming removed 1 base at V and 11 bases at J, with 14 bases between. Germline V gene lookup returns CDR1 MDHEN and CDR2 SYDVKM. This CDR3 is built from 13 residues.

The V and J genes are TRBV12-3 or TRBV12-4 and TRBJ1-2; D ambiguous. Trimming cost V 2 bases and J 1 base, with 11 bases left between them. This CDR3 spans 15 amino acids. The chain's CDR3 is CASSLTPARNYGYTF. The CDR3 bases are TGTGCCAGCAGTTTAACGCCAGCCCGTAACTATGGCTACACCTTC.

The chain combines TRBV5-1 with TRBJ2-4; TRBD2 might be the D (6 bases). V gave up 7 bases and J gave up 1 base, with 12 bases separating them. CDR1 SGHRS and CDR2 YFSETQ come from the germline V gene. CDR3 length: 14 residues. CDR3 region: CASRLGLAKNIQYF. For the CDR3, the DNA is TGCGCCAGCCGACTAGGTTTGGCCAAAAACATTCAGTACTTC.

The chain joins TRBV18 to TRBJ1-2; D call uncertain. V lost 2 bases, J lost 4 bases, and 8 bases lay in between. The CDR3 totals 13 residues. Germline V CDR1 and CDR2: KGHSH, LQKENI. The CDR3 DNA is TGTGCCAGCTCACCAACAGACTCCTATGGCTACACCTTC. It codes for CASSPTDSYGYTF.

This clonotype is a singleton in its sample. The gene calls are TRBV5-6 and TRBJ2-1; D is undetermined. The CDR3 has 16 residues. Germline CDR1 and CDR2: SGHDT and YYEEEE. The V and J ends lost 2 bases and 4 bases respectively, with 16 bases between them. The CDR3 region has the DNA TGTGCCAGCAGCTTTGGCCGCGATTGGGGTTACAATGAGCAGTTCTTC. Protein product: CASSFGRDWGYNEQFF.